The next 31 T cell receptor beta chains were all read from a single sample in a study of blood T cell repertoires in COVID-19. Assay: immunoSEQ multiplex PCR; the TCRdb copy retains only in-frame clones and omits some. The sample consists of about 140,000 clones, around 82% of them appearing once. The sample comprised peripheral blood. These receptor sequences come from a woman in her fifties or sixties with acute or convalescent COVID-19.

This clone has a handful of counts. The V call is TRBV24-1, the J call TRBJ1-5, with 7 nucleotides matching TRBD1. V shed 2 bases and J 9 bases; nucleotides not matched to a gene: 12. CDR1 is KGHDR and CDR2 is SFDVKD in the germline V gene. The CDR3 totals 16 residues. The CDR3 nucleotides are TGTGCCACCAGTGATTCCCAGAGGGGGCCCACTGGGCCCCAGCATTTT. Protein sequence: CATSDSQRGPTGPQHF.

The CDR3 nucleotides read TGCAGTGCTAGTGGGCCCGGGACAGGGACCGGAGATACGCAGTATTTT. Its translation: CSASGPGTGTGDTQYF. The rearrangement uses TRBV20-1 and TRBJ2-3, with 9 bases lining up with TRBD1. J was trimmed by 5 bases and V by 3 bases; bases with no gene match: 12. This CDR3 is built from 16 residues. Germline CDR1 DFQATT, CDR2 SNEGSKA (reference sequence).

The chain recombines TRBV18 with TRBJ1-3; 7 bases match TRBD1. Germline V gene data show CDR1 as KGHSH and CDR2 as LQKENI. V lost 1 base, J lost 7 bases, and 7 bases stayed unmatched. There are 15 residues in the CDR3. CDR3 in amino acids: CASSPRTGEGNTIYF. The CDR3 bases are TGTGCCAGCTCACCACGCACAGGGGAAGGCAACACCATATATTTT.

This clone was seen just once. The chain combines TRBV4-2 with TRBJ2-2, with TRBD2 identical over 9 bases. V lost 2 bases and J lost 5; bases outside the gene matches: 3. The CDR3 is 15 residues long. The germline V gene has CDR1 LGHNA and CDR2 YNFKEQ. CDR3 amino acids: CASSQRAGGTGELFF. In nucleotides, the CDR3 is TGTGCCAGCAGCCAACGGGCGGGAGGGACCGGGGAGCTGTTTTTT.

This chain connects TRBV25-1 to TRBJ1-2, with D possibly TRBD1 on 5 matching bases. CDR1 and CDR2 (germline): MGHDK, SYGVNS. There are 16 residues in the CDR3. V was pared by 6 bases and J by 0 bases, with 17 bases between. The CDR3 sequence: CASSAGLDIANYGYTF. The DNA of the CDR3 is TGTGCCAGCAGCGCAGGGTTGGATATAGCTAACTATGGCTACACCTTC.

This clone was recorded once. This chain links TRBV6-1 with TRBJ2-3, with 8 nucleotides matching TRBD1. Germline V gene data show CDR1 as MNHNS and CDR2 as SASEGT. After removal of 2 bases from V and 5 bases from J, the junction contained 9 bases not matched to a gene. This CDR3 is built from 16 residues. CDR3 bases: TGTGCCAGCAGTGAACGGGGGACAGGCTCTTTAGATACGCAGTATTTT. This gives the protein CASSERGTGSLDTQYF.

The chain employs TRBV10-1 and TRBJ2-3, with 9 positions matching TRBD2. The CDR3 has 15 residues. Germline V gene lookup returns CDR1 WNHNN and CDR2 SYGVQD (reference sequence). J was trimmed by 5 bases and V by 4 bases; bases with no gene match: 7. The CDR3 here is CASSAFLAGLDTQYF. CDR3 nucleotide sequence: TGCGCCAGCAGTGCTTTTCTAGCGGGGTTAGATACGCAGTATTTT.

This chain uses TRBV7-9 with TRBJ1-4; D remains ambiguous. The V end was cut by 8 bases, the J end by 4 bases, with 11 bases between. Per the germline V gene, CDR1 is SEHNR and CDR2 is FQNEAQ (reference sequence). CDR3 length: 13 residues. The CDR3 nucleotides read TGTGCCAGCGAGGCCAGTCTTAATGAAAAACTGTTTTTT. The encoded protein is CASEASLNEKLFF.

The V and J genes are TRBV14 and TRBJ2-3; 8 nucleotides agree with TRBD2. The ends lost 1 base at V and 6 bases at J; junction bases unmatched: 9. The germline V gene encodes CDR1 SGHDN and CDR2 FVKESK. The CDR3 covers 16 residues. CDR3 DNA sequence: TGTGCCAGCAGCCAAGTTGTAGCGGGGACCGGGGATACGCAGTATTTT. Amino acids: CASSQVVAGTGDTQYF. Drawing the rest from reference TRBV14 and TRBJ2-3, the complete variable domain is EAGVTQFPSHSVIEKGQTVTLRCDPISGHDNLYWYRRVMGKEIKFLLHFVKESKQDESGMPNNRFLAERTGGTYSTLKVQPAELEDSGVYFCASSQVVAGTGDTQYFGPGTRLTVL.

The chain uses TRBV29-1 and TRBJ2-1; TRBD1 aligns across 7 bases. The CDR3 covers 13 residues. J was trimmed by 8 bases and V by 4 bases; bases with no gene match: 8. Germline assignment: CDR1 SQVTM and CDR2 ANQGSEA. The CDR3 loop is CSVGGTAGDEQFF. The CDR3, as DNA: TGCAGCGTTGGAGGGACAGCTGGGGATGAGCAGTTCTTC.

The V gene is TRBV6-1, the J gene TRBJ1-2; D might be TRBD1 (6 bases). Trimming took 3 bases from V and 4 from J, leaving 18 bases between them. Per the germline V gene, CDR1 is MNHNS and CDR2 is SASEGT. This CDR3 has 16 residues. CDR3 region: CASSDIITGSGYGYTF. As DNA, the CDR3 is TGTGCCAGCAGTGATATAATAACAGGGTCCGGCTATGGCTACACCTTC.

V usage is TRBV4-1 and J usage is TRBJ2-3, with TRBD2 matching 10 bases. The V segment lost 0 bases and the J segment 5 bases; nucleotides outside the gene matches: 8. Germline CDR1 is MGHRA and CDR2 is YSYEKL. The CDR3 extends over 17 amino acids. The CDR3 here is CASSQDPQREGLDTQYF. In DNA, the CDR3 is TGCGCCAGCAGCCAAGATCCCCAGCGGGAGGGCCTAGATACGCAGTATTTT.

The chain uses TRBV3-1 (or the pseudogene TRBV3-2) and TRBJ1-1; tentatively, D is TRBD1 (5 bases). Per the germline V gene, CDR1 is LGHDT and CDR2 is YNNKEL (reference sequence). CDR3 length: 13 residues. Trimming took 0 bases from V and 6 from J, leaving 8 bases between them. The chain's CDR3 is CASSQEAGAEAFF. The CDR3 coding sequence is TGTGCCAGCAGCCAAGAAGCGGGGGCTGAAGCTTTCTTT.

This clone was observed once. This sequence joins TRBV11-2 and TRBJ1-1; D is unresolved. V gave up 5 bases and J gave up 1 base, with 8 bases separating them. The CDR3 has 13 residues. Germline assignment: CDR1 SGHAT and CDR2 FQNNGV. CDR3 sequence: CASSEMRNTEAFF. CDR3 DNA sequence: TGTGCCAGCAGCGAGATGAGGAACACTGAAGCTTTCTTT. The whole variable domain, filled in from reference TRBV11-2 and TRBJ1-1, reads EAGVAQSPRYKIIEKRQSVAFWCNPISGHATLYWYQQILGQGPKLLIQFQNNGVVDDSQLPKDRFSAERLKGVDSTLKIQPAKLEDSAVYLCASSEMRNTEAFFGQGTRLTVV.

The chain is built from TRBV6-6 and TRBJ1-1; 7 bases are shared with TRBD1. CDR1 MNHNY and CDR2 SVGAGI come from the germline V gene (reference sequence). The CDR3 is 15 amino acids. The junction had 8 bases not matched to a gene; V was cut back by 6 bases and J by 1 base. The CDR3 loop is CASRLEGTANTEAFF. The CDR3 DNA reads as TGTGCCAGCAGGCTAGAGGGGACAGCGAACACTGAAGCTTTCTTT.

The chain carries TRBV11-3 and TRBJ1-5; D gene uncertain. Looked up from germline, CDR1 is SGHNT and CDR2 is YENEEA. CDR3 size: 15 residues. V dropped 0 bases and J dropped 2 bases, with 8 bases sitting between them. In DNA, the CDR3 is TGTGCCAGCAGCTTAGATAGTTCCGGCAATCAGCCCCAGCATTTT. Translation gives CASSLDSSGNQPQHF.

The chain has TRBV3-1 (or the pseudogene TRBV3-2) and TRBJ1-2; 7 positions match TRBD1. After removal of 1 base from V and 5 bases from J, the junction contained 4 bases not matched to a gene. The CDR3 is 14 residues long. CDR1 and CDR2 (germline): LGHDT, YNNKEL (reference sequence). CDR3 DNA: TGTGCCAGCAGCCAAGGGACAGGTGTTTATGGCTACACCTTC. Its translation is CASSQGTGVYGYTF.

Comments on this clone: The junction departs from germline at one end; a sequencing error may be responsible. This rearrangement joins TRBV7-7 to TRBJ2-7, with D possibly matching TRBD1 (7 bases). There are 16 residues in the CDR3. Germline CDR1 is SSHAT and CDR2 is FNYEAQ (reference sequence). The CDR3 reads CASSLLSEGASTEQYF. The DNA for the CDR3 is TGTGCTAGCAGCCTATTATCGGAGGGGGCCAGTACCGAGCAGTACTTC.

J is TRBJ1-2 and V is TRBV29-1, with D perhaps matching TRBD1 (6 bases). Germline values: CDR1 SQVTM, CDR2 ANQGSEA. The CDR3 contains 13 residues. V was cut by 4 bases and J by 6 bases, with 15 bases left in between. CDR3: CSVVSFRGNGYTF. The DNA of the CDR3 is TGCAGCGTTGTATCATTCAGGGGCAATGGCTACACCTTC.

V is TRBV24-1 and J is TRBJ1-5, with D tentatively TRBD1 (5 bases). This CDR3 region has 14 residues. CDR1 and CDR2 from the germline V gene are KGHDR and SFDVKD. V was trimmed by 7 bases and J by 0 bases, leaving 9 bases between them. The CDR3 bases are TGTGCCACCAGCGGACATTATAGCAATCAGCCCCAGCATTTT. Encoded protein: CATSGHYSNQPQHF.

The V gene is TRBV30, the J gene TRBJ2-2, with 7 positions matching TRBD2. CDR1 is GTSNPN and CDR2 is SVGIG in the germline V gene (reference sequence). V shed 3 bases, J shed 5 bases, and the junction held 9 bases outside the gene matches. The CDR3 loop spans 15 amino acids. The CDR3 here is CAWRGGRDITGELFF. The CDR3 bases are TGTGCCTGGAGAGGAGGGAGGGATATTACCGGGGAGCTGTTTTTT.

CDR3: CASSLFRQDGALLYGYTF. CDR3 DNA: TGTGCCAGCAGTTTATTCAGACAGGACGGCGCCTTACTCTATGGCTACACCTTC. The V gene is TRBV28, the J gene TRBJ1-2; tentative D call: TRBD1 (6 bases). Germline CDR1 is MDHEN and CDR2 is SYDVKM. CDR3 length equals 18 residues. The V end was cut by 1 base, the J end by 4 bases, with 22 bases between.

CDR3 coding DNA: TGCAGCGTTGATGGGACTGGAGATACGCAGTATTTT. It specifies CSVDGTGDTQYF. The chain couples TRBV29-1 to TRBJ2-3, with D possibly being TRBD2 (6 bases). Germline assignment: CDR1 SQVTM and CDR2 ANQGSEA. V dropped 3 bases and J dropped 5 bases, with 9 bases sitting between them. The CDR3 sequence is 12 residues long.

The chain combines TRBV12-3 or TRBV12-4 with TRBJ2-1, with D possibly matching TRBD2 (6 bases). The CDR3 extends over 12 amino acids. V lost 8 bases, J lost 5 bases, and 10 bases lay in between. CDR3 sequence reads: CASRRGDNEQFF. Written as DNA, the CDR3 is TGTGCCAGCCGGAGGGGCGACAATGAGCAGTTCTTC.

V and J are TRBV19 and TRBJ1-2, with 8 nucleotides matching TRBD1. The V and J ends lost 5 bases and 4 bases, in that order; junction bases with no gene match: 15. Germline V lookup: CDR1 LNHDA, CDR2 SQIVND (reference sequence). The length of the CDR3 is 17 residues. The CDR3 DNA reads as TGTGCCAGTAGTCCCCCCCAGGGGGCGAAACCCGTCTATGGCTACACCTTC. Amino acids: CASSPPQGAKPVYGYTF.

The V call is TRBV2, the J call TRBJ1-2; D perhaps matches TRBD1 (6 bases). This CDR3 spans 12 amino acids. The germline V and J ends were trimmed by 6 bases and 4 bases, with 9 bases remaining between them. Germline V gene data show CDR1 as SNHLY and CDR2 as FYNNEI. The CDR3 reads CASSGQPYGYTF. CDR3 nucleotide sequence: TGTGCCAGCAGCGGACAGCCCTATGGCTACACCTTC.

The V gene is TRBV24-1, the J gene TRBJ2-5; TRBD1 matches at 11 bases. Germline-derived CDR1 and CDR2 are KGHDR and SFDVKD. Losses at the gene ends were 8 bases for V and 1 base for J; bases not matched to a gene: 2. The CDR3 is made up of 14 amino acids. CDR3 bases: TGTGCCACCAATGGGACAGGGGGCCAAGAGACCCAGTACTTC. Amino acids: CATNGTGGQETQYF.

In this sample, this clone turned up once. The chain uses TRBV15 and TRBJ2-7, with 8 bases that match TRBD1. J gave up 2 bases and V 0 bases, and 6 bases lay outside the gene matches. This CDR3 spans 16 amino acids. Germline V lookup: CDR1 LNHNV, CDR2 YYDKDF (reference sequence). The CDR3 coding sequence is TGTGCCACCAGCAGAGATGATACAGGGGGGACCTACGAGCAGTACTTC. Protein product: CATSRDDTGGTYEQYF.

This chain joins TRBV2 and TRBJ2-7; unclear D gene. The germline CDR1 and CDR2 sequences are SNHLY and FYNNEI. Trimming took off 3 bases at V and 6 bases at J, with 12 bases between the two ends. The CDR3 contains 13 residues. CDR3 sequence: CASSDERGLEQYF. Here the CDR3 DNA reads TGTGCCAGCAGTGATGAACGAGGTCTCGAGCAGTACTTC.

This clone has just one count. The chain couples TRBV4-2 to TRBJ1-1; 9 nucleotides line up with TRBD1. V shed 2 bases and J 2 bases; nucleotides not matched to a gene: 3. The CDR3 is 15 amino acids. Germline V gene sequence: CDR1 LGHNA, CDR2 YNFKEQ. CDR3 nucleotide sequence: TGTGCCAGCAGCCAAAGGACAGGGGCTAACACTGAAGCTTTCTTT. Its translation: CASSQRTGANTEAFF.

The J gene is TRBJ1-5, the V gene TRBV20-1; no clear D gene. Trimming pared 3 bases from V and 0 bases from J, leaving 12 bases between. There are 15 residues in the CDR3. CDR1 is DFQATT and CDR2 is SNEGSKA in the germline V gene (reference sequence). The CDR3 reads CSASPPGYSNQPQHF. The CDR3 nucleotides are TGCAGTGCTAGTCCGCCAGGATATAGCAATCAGCCCCAGCATTTT.